What follows are 12 T cell receptor beta chains derived from one specimen sequenced in a study of T cells in Graves' hyperthyroidism and ophthalmopathy (dated by TCRdb to the late 2010s). Preparation of the library involved multiplex PCR. The sequencer was an Illumina HiSeq 2000. The TCR beta CDR3 regions were amplified from the RNA transcripts. A first-round RT-PCR of the TCR CDR3 used the HTBI primer set with the Qiagen OneStep RT-PCR kit. TCRdb handled the public reads itself, with Q25 trimming in fastp and clone calling in MiXCR, and kept productive beta chains. Rows with a matching CDR3 protein are joined into one entry that keeps the most common DNA and genes. Across this sample there are about 360,000 distinct CDR3 sequences, with roughly 13% seen only once. Jointly, the top ten make up roughly 9.2% of the sample. Input material: blood. Source of these receptors: a woman between 18 and 30 years old with Graves' hyperthyroidism.

This clonotype was counted ten times or more. This chain links TRBV28 with TRBJ2-1, with TRBD2 identical over 9 bases. The CDR3 is 17 residues long. Trimming took 3 bases from V and 0 from J; bases not matched to a gene: 6. Germline lookup yields CDR1 MDHEN and CDR2 SYDVKM. The CDR3 DNA reads as TGTGCCAGCAGTTTTAGCCTAGCGGGGAACTCCTACAATGAGCAGTTCTTC. Its protein is CASSFSLAGNSYNEQFF.

This clonotype was recorded many times. The chain has TRBV12-3 or TRBV12-4 and TRBJ2-1; D is ambiguous. The CDR3 extends over 14 amino acids. V lost 6 bases and J 7 bases, leaving 16 bases between the germline ends. The CDR3 coding sequence is TGTGCCAGCAGCATCAACCGAGCCGGGAATGAGCAGTTCTTC. This sequence encodes CASSINRAGNEQFF.

This clonotype was found many times. The V and J genes are TRBV2 and TRBJ1-1, with 8 bases lining up with TRBD1. The CDR3 is 14 residues long. The J segment lost 0 bases and the V segment lost 7 bases, leaving 4 bases of the junction unmatched. In germline, CDR1 is SNHLY, CDR2 FYNNEI. CDR3 protein: CASITTGVNTEAFF. CDR3 in DNA: TGTGCCAGCATTACGACAGGGGTGAACACTGAAGCTTTCTTT.

The table lists this clonotype with many counts. This rearrangement joins TRBV7-2 to TRBJ2-1; D is perhaps TRBD2 (5 bases). CDR3 size: 17 residues. The ends were cut back, 2 bases at V and 0 bases at J, with 14 bases in the middle. Germline V CDR1 and CDR2: SGHTA, FQGNSA. The CDR3: CASSLRGGGFSYNEQFF. The CDR3, as DNA: TGTGCCAGCAGCTTACGCGGCGGCGGGTTCTCCTACAATGAGCAGTTCTTC.

This clonotype was detected ten times or more. The V call is TRBV20-1, the J call TRBJ1-5; possibly TRBD1 for D (6 bases). V lost 5 bases and J lost 5, with 10 bases in between. This CDR3 is built from 12 residues. Germline V CDR1 and CDR2: DFQATT, SNEGSKA (reference sequence). DNA for the CDR3: TGCAGTGCTGTAGAGGGGGATCAGCCCCAGCATTTT. It specifies CSAVEGDQPQHF.

This clonotype was counted many times. The V gene is TRBV27, the J gene TRBJ1-6, with 10 bases fitting TRBD1. V trimming: 2 bases; J trimming: 1 base; junction bases outside the gene matches: 5. This CDR3 has 18 amino acids. In germline, CDR1 is MNHEY, CDR2 SMNVEV (reference sequence). CDR3 region: CASSLVRDRGSYNSPLHF. The CDR3 DNA follows: TGTGCCAGCAGTTTAGTCCGGGACAGGGGATCCTATAATTCACCCCTCCACTTT.

The V gene is TRBV6-2 or TRBV6-3, the J gene TRBJ2-3; D gene unclear. Germline V CDR1 and CDR2: MNHEY, SVGEGT. The CDR3 consists of 16 residues. V shed 0 bases and J shed 4 bases, with 14 bases lying between them. This CDR3 is CASSYSVSSAPDTQYF. DNA of the CDR3: TGTGCCAGCAGTTACTCGGTGTCGTCGGCCCCAGATACGCAGTATTTT.

This clonotype was picked up many times. The chain links TRBV20-1 to TRBJ1-1; the D gene is possibly TRBD1 (6 bases). Trimming left V 6 bases short and J 4 bases short, with 18 bases between. Germline CDR1 DFQATT, CDR2 SNEGSKA (reference sequence). This CDR3 has 14 residues. The CDR3 coding sequence is TGCAGTGCCGCCGGGGGGCAGCTTATCACTGAAGCTTTCTTT. Translating it yields CSAAGGQLITEAFF.

The CDR3 DNA reads TGTGCCACCAGCAGTACTCAGGGTACGCAGTATTTT. Translated, it gives CATSSTQGTQYF. V usage is TRBV15 and J usage is TRBJ2-3; D might be TRBD1 (5 bases). Germline CDR1 reads LNHNV; CDR2 reads YYDKDF (reference sequence). CDR3 length: 12 residues. Trimming removed 3 bases at V and 8 bases at J, with 9 bases between. The full variable domain, in which reference TRBV15 and TRBJ2-3 provide the parts outside the CDR3, is DAMVIQNPRYQVTQFGKPVTLSCSQTLNHNVMYWYQQKSSQAPKLLFHYYDKDFNNEADTPDNFQSRRPNTSFCFLDIRSPGLGDTAMYLCATSSTQGTQYFGPGTRLTVL.

This clonotype occurred many times. The chain joins TRBV29-1 to TRBJ2-7; perhaps TRBD1 as D (7 bases). This CDR3 has 13 residues. Germline V lookup: CDR1 SQVTM, CDR2 ANQGSEA. V dropped 7 bases and J dropped 0 bases, with 13 bases sitting between them. CDR3 in amino acids: CSARGVFSYEQYF. DNA of the CDR3: TGCAGCGCCAGGGGGGTATTCTCCTACGAGCAGTACTTC.

The chain combines TRBV2 with TRBJ2-3, with D tentatively TRBD1 (9 bases). V lost 7 bases, J lost 2 bases, and 19 bases lay in between. CDR1 SNHLY and CDR2 FYNNEI come from the germline V gene. The CDR3 is 16 amino acids. The CDR3 region is CASNGQGRGVTDTQYF. CDR3 coding DNA: TGTGCCAGCAACGGACAGGGGCGGGGGGTCACAGATACGCAGTATTTT.

This clonotype came up many times. The chain uses TRBV11-2 and TRBJ2-3; TRBD2 matches 12 bases. Germline-derived CDR1 and CDR2 are SGHAT and FQNNGV. The CDR3 is 15 residues long. The trim removed 5 bases at V and 5 bases at J, leaving 5 bases unmatched. The CDR3 region is CASSPRTSGVDTQYF. CDR3 in DNA: TGTGCCAGCAGCCCCCGGACTAGCGGGGTAGATACGCAGTATTTT.